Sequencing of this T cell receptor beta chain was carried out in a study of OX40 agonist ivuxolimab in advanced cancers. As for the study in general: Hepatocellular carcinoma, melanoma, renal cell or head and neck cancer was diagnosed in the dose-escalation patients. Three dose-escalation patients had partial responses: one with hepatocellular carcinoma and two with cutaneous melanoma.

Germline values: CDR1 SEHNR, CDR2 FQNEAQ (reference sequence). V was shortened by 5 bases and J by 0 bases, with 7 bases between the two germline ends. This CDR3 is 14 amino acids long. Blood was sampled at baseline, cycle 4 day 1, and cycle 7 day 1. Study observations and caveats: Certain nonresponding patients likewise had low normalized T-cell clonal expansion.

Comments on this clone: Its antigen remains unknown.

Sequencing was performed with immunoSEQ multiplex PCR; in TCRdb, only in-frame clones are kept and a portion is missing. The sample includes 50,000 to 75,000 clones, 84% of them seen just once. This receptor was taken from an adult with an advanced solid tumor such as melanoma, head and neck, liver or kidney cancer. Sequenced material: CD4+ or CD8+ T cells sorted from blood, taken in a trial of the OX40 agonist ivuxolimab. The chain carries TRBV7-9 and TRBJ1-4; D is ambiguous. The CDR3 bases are TGTGCCAGCAGCCCCGGGGCAACTAATGAAAAACTGTTTTTT. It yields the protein CASSPGATNEKLFF.